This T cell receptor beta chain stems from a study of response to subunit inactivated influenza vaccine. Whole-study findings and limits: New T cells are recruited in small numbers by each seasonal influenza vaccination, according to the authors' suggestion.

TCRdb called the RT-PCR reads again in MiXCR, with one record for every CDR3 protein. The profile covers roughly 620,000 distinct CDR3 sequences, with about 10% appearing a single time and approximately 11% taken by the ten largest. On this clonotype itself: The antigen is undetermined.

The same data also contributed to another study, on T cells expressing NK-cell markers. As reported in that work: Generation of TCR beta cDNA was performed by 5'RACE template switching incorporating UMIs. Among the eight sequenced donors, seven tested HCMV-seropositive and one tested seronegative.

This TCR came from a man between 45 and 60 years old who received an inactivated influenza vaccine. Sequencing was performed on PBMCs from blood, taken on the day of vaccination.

CDR3 bases: TGCAGTGCTAGTAATAGCGGGAGGGGTCTCTACGAGCAGTACTTC. Amino acids: CSASNSGRGLYEQYF. V is TRBV20-1 and J is TRBJ2-7, with 11 bases lining up with TRBD2. The CDR3 loop spans 15 amino acids. CDR1 and CDR2 from the germline V gene are DFQATT and SNEGSKA (reference sequence). V lost 3 bases, J lost 3 bases, and 7 bases stayed unmatched.